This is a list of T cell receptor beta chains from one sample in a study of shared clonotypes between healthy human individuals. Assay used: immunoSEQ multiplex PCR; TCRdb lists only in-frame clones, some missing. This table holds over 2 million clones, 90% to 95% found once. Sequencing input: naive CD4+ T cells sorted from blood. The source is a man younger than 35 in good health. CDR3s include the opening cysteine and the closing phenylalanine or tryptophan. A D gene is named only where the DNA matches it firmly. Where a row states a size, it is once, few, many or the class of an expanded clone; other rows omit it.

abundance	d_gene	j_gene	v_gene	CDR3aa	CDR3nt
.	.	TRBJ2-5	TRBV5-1	CASSFPGVRETQYF	TGCGCCAGCAGCTTCCCAGGGGTTAGGGAGACCCAGTACTTC
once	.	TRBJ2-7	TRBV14	CASSQDLRTWQYF	TGTGCCAGCAGCCAAGATTTGAGAACTTGGCAGTACTTC
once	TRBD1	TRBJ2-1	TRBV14	CASRLGTGLNNEQFF	TGTGCCAGCAGGCTCGGGACAGGGTTAAACAATGAGCAGTTCTTC
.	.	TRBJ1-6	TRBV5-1	CASSLVAAPNSPLHF	TGCGCCAGCAGCTTGGTCGCGGCCCCGAATTCACCCCTCCACTTT
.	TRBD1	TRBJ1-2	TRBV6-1	CASSDRGLHYGYTF	TGTGCCAGCAGCGACAGGGGACTCCACTATGGCTACACCTTC
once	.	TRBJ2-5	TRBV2	CASGPGPTGETQYF	TGTGCCAGCGGCCCGGGACCTACTGGAGAGACCCAGTACTTC
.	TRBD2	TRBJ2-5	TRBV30	CAWSGGYQETQYF	TGTGCCTGGTCCGGGGGGTACCAAGAGACCCAGTACTTC
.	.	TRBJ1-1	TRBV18	CASSAQGQLNTEAFF	TGTGCCAGCTCAGCGCAGGGGCAATTGAACACTGAAGCTTTCTTT
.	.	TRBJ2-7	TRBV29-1	CSVQEGAGEQYF	TGCAGCGTTCAGGAGGGGGCAGGCGAGCAGTACTTC
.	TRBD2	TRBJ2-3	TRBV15	CATSRVTSRNTDTQYF	TGTGCCACCAGCAGAGTGACTAGCAGGAACACAGATACGCAGTATTTT
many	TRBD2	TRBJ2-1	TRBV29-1	CSVISGSRPDNEQFF	TGCAGCGTTATTAGCGGGAGTAGGCCCGACAATGAGCAGTTCTTC
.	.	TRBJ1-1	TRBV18	CASSGAGDWSTEAFF	TGTGCCAGCTCAGGAGCAGGGGATTGGAGCACTGAAGCTTTCTTT
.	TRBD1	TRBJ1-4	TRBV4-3	CASSKSGTGALKLFF	TGCGCCAGCAGCAAATCCGGGACAGGGGCGTTAAAACTGTTTTTT
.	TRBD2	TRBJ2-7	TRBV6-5	CASTYRGGGSYEQYF	TGTGCCAGCACCTACCGCGGGGGGGGTTCCTACGAGCAGTACTTC
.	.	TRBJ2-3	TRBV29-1	CSVDFGGLGDTQYF	TGCAGCGTTGACTTCGGGGGGCTAGGTGATACGCAGTATTTT
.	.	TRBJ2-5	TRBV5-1	CASRIRGEVVSETQYF	TGCGCCAGCAGGATCAGGGGCGAGGTTGTATCGGAGACCCAGTACTTC
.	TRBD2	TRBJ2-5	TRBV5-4	CASSLTSGMRETQYF	TGTGCCAGCAGCTTGACTAGCGGGATGAGAGAGACCCAGTACTTC
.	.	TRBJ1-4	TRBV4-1	CASSQGGWNEKLFF	TGCGCCAGCAGCCAAGGAGGGTGGAATGAAAAACTGTTTTTT
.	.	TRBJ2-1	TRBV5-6	CASSLTINSYNEQFF	TGTGCCAGCAGCTTAACCATAAATTCCTACAATGAGCAGTTCTTC
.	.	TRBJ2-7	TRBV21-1	CASSNGLAVSNEQYF	TGTGCCAGCAGCAACGGACTCGCGGTTTCGAACGAGCAGTACTTC
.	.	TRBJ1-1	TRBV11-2	CASSILRGTEAFF	TGTGCCAGCAGCATTTTGCGGGGCACTGAAGCTTTCTTT
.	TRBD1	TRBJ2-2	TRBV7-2	CASSYRGHTGELFF	TGTGCCAGCAGTTACAGGGGTCACACCGGGGAGCTGTTTTTT
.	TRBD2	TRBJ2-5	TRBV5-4	CASSLGLAGETQYF	TGTGCCAGCAGCTTGGGACTAGCGGGAGAGACCCAGTACTTC
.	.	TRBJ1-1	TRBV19	CASSTRENTEAFF	TGTGCCAGTAGTACCCGAGAGAACACTGAAGCTTTCTTT
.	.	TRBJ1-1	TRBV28	CASSSVLGGTEAFF	TGTGCCAGCAGTTCGGTCCTGGGGGGCACTGAAGCTTTCTTT
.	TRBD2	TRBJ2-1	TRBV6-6	CASSRTSGIYNEQFF	TGTGCCAGCAGTCGGACTAGCGGAATCTACAATGAGCAGTTCTTC
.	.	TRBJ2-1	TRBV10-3	CATHRDDEQFF	TGTGCCACCCACAGGGACGATGAGCAGTTCTTC
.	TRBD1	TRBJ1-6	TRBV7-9	CASRRGTGANSPLHF	TGTGCCAGCAGGAGAGGGACAGGGGCCAATTCACCCCTCCACTTT
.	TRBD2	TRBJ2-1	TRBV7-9	CASSLAWQGLNEQFF	TGTGCCAGCAGCTTAGCGTGGCAGGGACTAAATGAGCAGTTCTTC
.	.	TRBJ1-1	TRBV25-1	CASSENRGPMNTEAFF	TGTGCCAGCAGTGAAAATAGGGGTCCCATGAACACTGAAGCTTTCTTT
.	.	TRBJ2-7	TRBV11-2	CASSEAPLLVAAYEQYF	TGTGCCAGCAGCGAGGCCCCGTTGCTGGTAGCGGCCTACGAGCAGTACTTC
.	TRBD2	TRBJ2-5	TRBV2	CASSVGTSGGETQYF	TGTGCCAGCAGCGTCGGGACTAGCGGGGGTGAGACCCAGTACTTC
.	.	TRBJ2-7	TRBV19	CASSIARKGYHEQYF	TGTGCCAGTAGTATAGCTCGGAAGGGATACCACGAGCAGTACTTC